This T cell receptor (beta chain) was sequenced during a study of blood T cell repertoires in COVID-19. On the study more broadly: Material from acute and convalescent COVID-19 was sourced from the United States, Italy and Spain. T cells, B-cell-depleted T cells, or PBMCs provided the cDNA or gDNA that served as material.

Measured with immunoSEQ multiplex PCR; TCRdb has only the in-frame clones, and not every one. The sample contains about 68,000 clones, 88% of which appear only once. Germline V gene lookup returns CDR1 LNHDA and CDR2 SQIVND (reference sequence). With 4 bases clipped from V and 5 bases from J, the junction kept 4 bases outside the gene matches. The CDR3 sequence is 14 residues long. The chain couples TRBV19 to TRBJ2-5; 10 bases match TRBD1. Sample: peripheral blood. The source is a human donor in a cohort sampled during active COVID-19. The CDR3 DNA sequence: TGTGCCAGTAGTAAGGGACAGGGGATGGAGACCCAGTACTTC. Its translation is CASSKGQGMETQYF.